A selection of T cell receptor beta chains follows, all from one sample in a study of shared T cell receptors in the human thymus. Assay used: immunoSEQ multiplex PCR; TCRdb lists only in-frame clones, some missing. The table shows 550,000 to 800,000 clones, with roughly 88% occurring only once. The sample was also reused in another study, on human thymus T cells.

Input material: thymocytes. These receptors all come from a girl younger than two with a congenital heart defect. The CDR3 runs from the conserved cysteine through the conserved F or W. Each record gives: V gene, clone size, J gene, D gene, CDR3 DNA, CDR3 protein. A D gene is named only where the DNA matches it firmly. The size entry is marked missing in some rows and otherwise reads once, few, many or a size class.

TRBV19	few	TRBJ2-2	-	TGTGCCAGCTTCCGGGGGAACACCGGGGAGCTGTTTTTT	CASFRGNTGELFF
TRBV28	-	TRBJ2-7	TRBD1	TGTGCCAGCAGTTTTTTAGCGAACGCTAAAGGGGGCGTGGAGCAGTACTTC	CASSFLANAKGGVEQYF
TRBV28	-	TRBJ2-7	-	TGTGCCAGCAGTTTTTGGACAGTTGAATATCCCTACGAGCAGTACTTC	CASSFWTVEYPYEQYF
TRBV7-6	-	TRBJ1-5	-	TGTGCCAGCAGCTTAGACGGCGGGCCCAATCAGCCCCAGCATTTT	CASSLDGGPNQPQHF
TRBV5-1	-	TRBJ1-1	TRBD1	TGCGCCAGCAGCTTGGGGACAGGGGAAGGAGTAGCTTTCTTT	CASSLGTGEGVAFF
TRBV2	-	TRBJ1-6	TRBD1	TGTGCCACCAAGGGACAGCAAAATTCACCCCTCCACTTT	CATKGQQNSPLHF
TRBV5-1	-	TRBJ1-1	TRBD1	TGCGCCAGCAGCTTGGAGACCCCGGACAGGCCCTCGAACACTGAAGCTTTCTTT	CASSLETPDRPSNTEAFF
TRBV19	-	TRBJ1-4	-	TGTGCCAGTAGTTTCTCCTACACGGGAGGACACTTGGGGTCGACCGTTAATGAAAAACTGTTTTTT	CASSFSYTGGHLGSTVNEKLFF
TRBV9	-	TRBJ1-5	TRBD1	TGTGCCAGCAGCGTAGGACAGGGAGACAATCAGCCCCAGCATTTT	CASSVGQGDNQPQHF
TRBV25-1	-	TRBJ2-1	TRBD2	TGTGCCAGCAGTGACAAAGCGGGGACCCTCTACAATGAGCAGTTCTTC	CASSDKAGTLYNEQFF
TRBV29-1	-	TRBJ1-2	TRBD1	TGCAGCGTTCCTCGATCAGGGATGAGACGGTCCCTTGAGAGGACAGGGGGCCCCGGCTATGGCTACACCTTC	CSVPRSGMRRSLERTGGPGYGYTF
TRBV6-1	-	TRBJ1-5	-	TGTGCCAGCAGTGAGATGTGTGATTCGCGTGGGCCCTATAGCAATCAGCCCCAGCATTTT	CASSEMCDSRGPYSNQPQHF
TRBV4-3	once	TRBJ1-1	TRBD1	TGCGCCAGCAGCCCTCGCCGGACAGGAATGAACACTGAAGCTTTCTTT	CASSPRRTGMNTEAFF
TRBV7-8	-	TRBJ1-6	-	TGTGCCAGCAGCTTAGAGAGACAGCACCATTCACCCCTCCACTTT	CASSLERQHHSPLHF
TRBV6-1	-	TRBJ2-7	-	TGTGCCAGCAGTGAAGGTGGCCGGGACAATTGGAGCGAGCAGTACTTC	CASSEGGRDNWSEQYF
TRBV9	-	TRBJ2-3	-	TGTGCCAGCAGCGTAGTTAGTACACAGGGTACGCAGTATTTT	CASSVVSTQGTQYF
TRBV28	-	TRBJ2-1	TRBD1	TGTGCCAGCAGTTTAGGGGACAGGGGGCTCTTCAATGAGCAGTTCTTC	CASSLGDRGLFNEQFF
TRBV7-9	-	TRBJ1-2	-	TGTGCCAGCAGCTTAGTCGCTAGCAGGGACAATGGCTACACCTTC	CASSLVASRDNGYTF
TRBV5-6	-	TRBJ1-1	-	TGTGCCAGCAGCCACAGGACAGTTCTAAGAACTGAAGCTTTCTTT	CASSHRTVLRTEAFF
TRBV14	-	TRBJ1-1	-	TGTGCCAGCAGCCAAGAAGCGGGGGCCGGACCCCGCATGAACACTGAAGCTTTCTTT	CASSQEAGAGPRMNTEAFF
TRBV18	-	TRBJ2-7	-	TGTGCCAGCTCAGCCCAGGGACTTAGCTACGAGCAGTACTTC	CASSAQGLSYEQYF
TRBV9	-	TRBJ1-3	-	TGTGCCAGCAGCGTAGGGGTGAGCTCAATAGCTCCCGGAAACACCATATATTTT	CASSVGVSSIAPGNTIYF
TRBV4-1	-	TRBJ2-1	-	TGCGCCAGCAGCCAAGAAATAAGAGGCTCCTACAATGAGCAGTTCTTC	CASSQEIRGSYNEQFF
TRBV7-6	-	TRBJ2-7	TRBD2	TGTGCCAGCAGCTCTCTCAACGACCGACGGGGGGGGATTTATAGATGGCAGTACTTC	CASSSLNDRRGGIYRWQYF